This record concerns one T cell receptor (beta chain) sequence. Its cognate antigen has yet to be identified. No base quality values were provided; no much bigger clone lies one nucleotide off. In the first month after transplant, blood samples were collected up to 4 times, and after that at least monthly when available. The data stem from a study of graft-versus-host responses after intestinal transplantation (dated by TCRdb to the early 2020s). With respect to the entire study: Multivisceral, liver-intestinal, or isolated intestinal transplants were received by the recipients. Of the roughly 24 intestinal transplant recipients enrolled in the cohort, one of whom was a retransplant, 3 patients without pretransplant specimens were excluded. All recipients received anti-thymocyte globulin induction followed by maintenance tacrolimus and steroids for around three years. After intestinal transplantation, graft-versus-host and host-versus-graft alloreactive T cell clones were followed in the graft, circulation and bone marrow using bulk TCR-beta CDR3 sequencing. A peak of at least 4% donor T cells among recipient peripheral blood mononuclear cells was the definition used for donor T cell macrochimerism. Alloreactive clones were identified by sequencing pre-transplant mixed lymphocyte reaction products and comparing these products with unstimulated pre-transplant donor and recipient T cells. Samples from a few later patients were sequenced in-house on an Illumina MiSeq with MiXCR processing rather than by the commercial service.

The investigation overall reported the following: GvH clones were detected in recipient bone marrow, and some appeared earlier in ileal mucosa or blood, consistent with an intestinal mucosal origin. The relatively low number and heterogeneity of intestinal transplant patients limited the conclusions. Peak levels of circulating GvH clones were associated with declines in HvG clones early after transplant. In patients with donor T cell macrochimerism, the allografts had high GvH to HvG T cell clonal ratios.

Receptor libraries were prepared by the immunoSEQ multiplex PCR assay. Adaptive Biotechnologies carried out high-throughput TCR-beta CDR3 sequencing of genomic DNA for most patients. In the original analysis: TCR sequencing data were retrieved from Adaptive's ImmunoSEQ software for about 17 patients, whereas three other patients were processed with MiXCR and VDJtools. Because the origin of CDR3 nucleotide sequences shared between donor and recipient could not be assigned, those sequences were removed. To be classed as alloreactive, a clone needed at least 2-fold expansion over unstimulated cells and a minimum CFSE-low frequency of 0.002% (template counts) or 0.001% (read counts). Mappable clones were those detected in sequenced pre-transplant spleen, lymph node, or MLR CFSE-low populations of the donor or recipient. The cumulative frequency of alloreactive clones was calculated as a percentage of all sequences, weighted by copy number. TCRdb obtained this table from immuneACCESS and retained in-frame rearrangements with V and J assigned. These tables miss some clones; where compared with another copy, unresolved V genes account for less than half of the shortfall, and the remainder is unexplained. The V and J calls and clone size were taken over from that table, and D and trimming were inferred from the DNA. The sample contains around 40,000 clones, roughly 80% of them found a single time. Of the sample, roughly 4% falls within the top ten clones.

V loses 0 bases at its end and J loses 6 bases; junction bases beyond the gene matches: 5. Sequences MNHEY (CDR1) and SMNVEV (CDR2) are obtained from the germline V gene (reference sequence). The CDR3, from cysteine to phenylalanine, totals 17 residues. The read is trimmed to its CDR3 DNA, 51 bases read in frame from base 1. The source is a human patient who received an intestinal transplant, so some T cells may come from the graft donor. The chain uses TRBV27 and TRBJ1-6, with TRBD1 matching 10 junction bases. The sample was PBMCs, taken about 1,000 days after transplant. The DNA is TGTGCCAGCAGTTTATCGGGACAGGGGAGTAGTAATTCACCCCTCCACTTT. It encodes CASSLSGQGSSNSPLHF.